Following are 32 T cell receptor beta chains from one sample sequenced in a study of cytomegalovirus exposure and HLA in healthy donors. PCR primers comprised 60 Vbeta and 13 Jbeta primers. Data came from immunoSEQ multiplex PCR; TCRdb stores just in-frame clones and leaves some out. The table lists under 200,000 clones, approximately 70% of them singletons. The material sequenced was PBMCs. The receptors were sampled from a woman aged 40 to 50 in good health and CMV-seropositive.

To note about this clone: The sample carries other DNA sequences with the same CDR3. This chain joins TRBV6-5 and TRBJ2-5, with no clear D. In germline, CDR1 is MNHEY, CDR2 SVGAGI. The CDR3 is 12 residues long. Between the trimmed V and J ends, which lost 0 bases and 4 bases, there was a span of 3 bases. The CDR3 DNA reads TGTGCCAGCAGTTACTCGAGAGAGACCCAGTACTTC. Amino acids: CASSYSRETQYF.

J is TRBJ1-2 and V is TRBV5-1; D unresolved. The V end lost 5 bases, the J end lost 8 bases, and 13 bases lay between the germline ends. Germline CDR1 SGHRS, CDR2 YFSETQ. This CDR3 comprises 12 residues. DNA of the CDR3: TGCGCCAGCAGTCCCGAATCGGGAGGCTACACCTTC. Its protein is CASSPESGGYTF.

The genes are TRBV7-2 and TRBJ2-5, with 8 nucleotides matching TRBD1. With the DNA end fitting TRBJ2-7 better, the J assignment may be wrong. The V gene's germline CDR1 is SGHTA and CDR2 FQGNSA. The CDR3 is 14 amino acids. The CDR3 nucleotides read TGTGCCAGCAGCTTAGATGGAACAGGGGGCGAGCAGTACTTC. As protein: CASSLDGTGGEQYF.

CDR3 DNA: TGTGCCAGCAGCTTCGCAGATAGCCGAACGAATTCACCCCTCCACTTT. This encodes CASSFADSRTNSPLHF. This chain joins TRBV7-8 and TRBJ1-6; D unclear. CDR1 is SGHVS, CDR2 FQNEAQ, per germline. The CDR3 spans 16 residues. V lost 3 bases and J lost 7, with 16 bases in between. The variable domain in full, completed from reference TRBV7-8 and TRBJ1-6, reads GAGVSQSPRYKVAKRGQDVALRCDPISGHVSLFWYQQALGQGPEFLTYFQNEAQLDKSGLPSDRFFAERPEGSVSTLKIQRTQQEDSAVYLCASSFADSRTNSPLHFGNGTRLTVT.

This clone was picked up a small number of times. The chain carries TRBV6-5 and TRBJ2-2, with 8 bases lining up with TRBD1. CDR1 is MNHEY, CDR2 SVGAGI, per germline. The CDR3 consists of 15 residues. Unmatched junction bases numbered 5, after V lost 6 bases and J lost 2 bases. The CDR3 coding sequence is TGTGCCAGCAGCCAGGACAGGGCTAACACCGGGGAGCTGTTTTTT. Translated, it gives CASSQDRANTGELFF.

In this sample, this clone turned up a few times. The V call is TRBV6-5, the J call TRBJ1-2, with D hard to call. The V and J ends lost 4 bases and 7 bases respectively, with 10 bases between them. The germline V gene has CDR1 MNHEY and CDR2 SVGAGI. The CDR3 spans 12 residues. The CDR3 sequence is CASSLSGRGYTF. The CDR3 DNA follows: TGTGCCAGCAGTTTATCAGGTCGTGGCTACACCTTC.

Points on this clone: The sample holds other DNA sequences that translate to the same CDR3. This sequence joins TRBV5-1 and TRBJ2-3; 7 nucleotides agree with TRBD2. The germline gives CDR1 SGHRS, CDR2 YFSETQ. This CDR3 has 15 amino acids. After removal of 0 bases from V and 6 bases from J, the junction contained 7 bases not matched to a gene. The DNA for the CDR3 is TGCGCCAGCAGCTTGGGTGCGGGGGAAGGGGATACGCAGTATTTT. Protein: CASSLGAGEGDTQYF.

With respect to this clone: Mismatch with germline at one junction end may stem from a read error. The chain couples TRBV6-6 to TRBJ1-2; 8 nucleotides match TRBD1. Germline CDR1 and CDR2: MNHNY and SVGAGI (reference sequence). The CDR3 length is 15 residues. CDR3 DNA: TGTGCCAGCAGTTACTCCCGACAGGGGACCTATGGCTACCCCTTC. Translating it yields CASSYSRQGTYGYPF.

J is TRBJ1-4 and V is TRBV7-2, with 8 positions matching TRBD1. This CDR3 spans 15 amino acids. J gave up 8 bases and V 3 bases, and 8 bases lay outside the gene matches. Per germline, CDR1 SGHTA and CDR2 FQGNSA. The chain's CDR3 is CASSLPQGAGEKLFF. The CDR3 DNA sequence: TGTGCCAGCAGCTTGCCTCAGGGGGCTGGGGAAAAACTGTTTTTT.

This clone has only a few counts. J is TRBJ2-3 and V is TRBV11-1; TRBD2 aligns across 7 bases. Germline CDR1 reads SGHAT; CDR2 reads FQDESV (reference sequence). The V segment lost 5 bases and the J segment 2 bases; nucleotides outside the gene matches: 7. The CDR3 runs 15 residues. The CDR3 loop reads CASSPSGAITDTQYF. For the CDR3, the DNA is TGTGCCAGCAGCCCGAGCGGGGCGATCACAGATACGCAGTATTTT. Together with reference TRBV11-1 and TRBJ2-3, the CDR3 gives the full variable domain: EAEVAQSPRYKITEKSQAVAFWCDPISGHATLYWYRQILGQGPELLVQFQDESVVDDSQLPKDRFSAERLKGVDSTLKIQPAELGDSAMYLCASSPSGAITDTQYFGPGTRLTVL.

This chain joins TRBV29-1 and TRBJ2-5; TRBD1 is a possible D gene (6 bases). The germline gives CDR1 SQVTM, CDR2 ANQGSEA. Trimming pared 4 bases from V and 6 bases from J, leaving 18 bases between. CDR3 length: 14 residues. The CDR3 DNA is TGCAGCGTTGGACACACAGGGAAGGGGCAGACCCAGTACTTC. Residues: CSVGHTGKGQTQYF.

The gene calls are TRBV27 and TRBJ2-5; TRBD2 matches at 7 bases. The J call may be in error: the DNA end matches TRBJ2-7 better. Germline CDR1 MNHEY, CDR2 SMNVEV (reference sequence). This CDR3 is built from 16 residues. DNA of the CDR3: TGTGCCAGCAGTAAAGGTGGCGGGAGAGGGGCCTACGAGCAGTACTTC. Protein sequence: CASSKGGGRGAYEQYF.

The CDR3 here is CASGSTGGSTEAFF. In DNA, the CDR3 is TGCGCCAGCGGATCGACAGGGGGTTCCACTGAAGCTTTCTTT. This chain joins TRBV5-1 and TRBJ1-1; 9 bases are a match to TRBD1. The V and J ends lost 7 bases and 4 bases, in that order; junction bases with no gene match: 8. CDR3 size: 14 residues. The germline CDR1 and CDR2 sequences are SGHRS and YFSETQ.

The table lists this clone with a few counts. The rearrangement joins TRBV28 to TRBJ1-5; D remains ambiguous. Germline V CDR1 and CDR2: MDHEN, SYDVKM. V lost 1 base, J lost 6 bases, and 4 bases lay in between. This CDR3 is built from 12 residues. CDR3 protein: CASSLSSQPQHF. CDR3 coding DNA: TGTGCCAGCAGTTTATCGTCTCAGCCCCAGCATTTT.

The CDR3 nucleotides are TGTGCCAGCAGTTTACTGGGACAGGGGTTTGCCAAAAACATTCAGTACTTC. It encodes CASSLLGQGFAKNIQYF. The chain recombines TRBV28 with TRBJ2-4; 10 bases fit TRBD1. The trim removed 2 bases at V and 1 base at J, leaving 5 bases unmatched. Germline CDR1 is MDHEN and CDR2 is SYDVKM. The CDR3 loop spans 17 amino acids.

V gene TRBV7-3 combines with J gene TRBJ2-1; 13 bases align to TRBD2. This CDR3 is 19 amino acids long. Germline CDR1 and CDR2: SGHTA and FQGTGA. The V gene end was trimmed by 2 bases and the J gene end by 0 bases; junction bases not matched to a gene: 7. For the CDR3, the DNA is TGTGCCAGCAGCTTAGAGACTAGCGGGGGGTCAAGCTCCTACAATGAGCAGTTCTTC. It is translated as CASSLETSGGSSSYNEQFF.

J is TRBJ2-5 and V is TRBV7-9, with D perhaps matching TRBD1 (6 bases). Trimming shortened V by 1 base and J by 6 bases, and 15 bases separated the two germline ends. The CDR3 runs to 15 residues. Germline CDR1 and CDR2: SEHNR and FQNEAQ (reference sequence). The DNA of the CDR3 is TGTGCCAGCAGCTTAGGTTTGCAGGGGCCTAAGACCCAGTACTTC. Protein product: CASSLGLQGPKTQYF.

The chain couples TRBV7-9 to TRBJ2-5, with TRBD1 identical over 8 bases. The germline CDR1 and CDR2 sequences are SEHNR and FQNEAQ (reference sequence). V shed 4 bases, J shed 5 bases, and the junction held 6 bases outside the gene matches. The CDR3 extends over 14 amino acids. The CDR3 reads CASSSQTGVETQYF. The CDR3 nucleotides are TGTGCCAGCAGCTCCCAGACAGGGGTGGAGACCCAGTACTTC.

Regarding this clone: At the DNA level, this CDR3 is encoded by other sequences in the same sample as well. The CDR3 nucleotides are TGTGCCAGCAGCTTGCGAGGGGGAGAAAAACTGTTTTTT. This gives the protein CASSLRGGEKLFF. V gene TRBV5-6 combines with J gene TRBJ1-4, with a tentative D call TRBD1 (6 bases). Germline V gene lookup returns CDR1 SGHDT and CDR2 YYEEEE. CDR3 length: 13 residues. V dropped 1 base and J dropped 8 bases, with 9 bases sitting between them.

This chain links TRBV19 with TRBJ1-3; D unresolved. CDR1 and CDR2 from the germline V gene are LNHDA and SQIVND (reference sequence). The CDR3 has 14 amino acids. The germline V and J ends were trimmed by 5 bases and 1 base, with 9 bases remaining between them. The CDR3 DNA follows: TGTGCCAGTAGTGAGGAGGGTTCTGGAAACACCATATATTTT. This gives the protein CASSEEGSGNTIYF.

This chain connects TRBV6-1 to TRBJ1-2; D unresolved. The CDR3 has 11 residues. CDR1 MNHNS and CDR2 SASEGT come from the germline V gene. The V end lost 4 bases, the J end lost 8 bases, and 8 bases lay between the germline ends. Here the CDR3 reads CASSGPYGYTF. As DNA, the CDR3 is TGTGCCAGCAGTGGCCCCTACGGCTACACCTTC.

The chain recombines TRBV7-9 with TRBJ2-2, with D perhaps matching TRBD1 (6 bases). The CDR3 consists of 14 residues. The germline V and J ends were trimmed by 3 bases and 5 bases, with 10 bases remaining between them. Germline CDR1 SEHNR, CDR2 FQNEAQ (reference sequence). For the CDR3, the DNA is TGTGCCAGCAGCTTGGGCAGGGGTACCGGGGAGCTGTTTTTT. It yields the protein CASSLGRGTGELFF.

J is TRBJ1-5 and V is TRBV28; the D gene is possibly TRBD1 (6 bases). This CDR3 has 16 residues. The V gene's germline CDR1 is MDHEN and CDR2 SYDVKM. The V end was cut by 6 bases, the J end by 9 bases, with 24 bases between. CDR3 loop: CASRPTGTRRSGPQHF. The CDR3 DNA sequence: TGTGCCAGCAGGCCTACAGGGACAAGGCGCAGCGGGCCCCAGCATTTT.

In this sample, this clone turned up a few times. The chain uses TRBV6-1 and TRBJ1-2; TRBD1 matches 10 bases. CDR3 size: 13 residues. Germline V lookup: CDR1 MNHNS, CDR2 SASEGT. V shed 2 bases, J shed 7 bases, and the junction held 1 base outside the gene matches. The CDR3 loop reads CASSERDRGGYTF. The CDR3 nucleotides are TGTGCCAGCAGTGAAAGGGACAGGGGTGGCTACACCTTC.

The rearrangement links TRBV2 to TRBJ1-3; 7 nucleotides agree with TRBD1. Unmatched junction bases numbered 22, after V lost 5 bases and J lost 0 bases. This CDR3 has 21 amino acids. Germline assignment: CDR1 SNHLY and CDR2 FYNNEI. As DNA, the CDR3 is TGTGCCAGCAGTCCATTCGGCGGACAGGATGGGTTTGCTGACTCTGGAAACACCATATATTTT. It translates to CASSPFGGQDGFADSGNTIYF.

The CDR3 DNA is TGTGCCATCAGGCCCGGGACTAGCGGTTACGAGCAGTACTTC. Translating gives CAIRPGTSGYEQYF. The genes are TRBV10-3 and TRBJ2-7; the match to TRBD2 covers 11 bases. Germline lookup yields CDR1 ENHRY and CDR2 SYGVKD. This CDR3 is built from 14 residues. Unmatched junction bases numbered 5, after V lost 6 bases and J lost 4 bases.

The rearrangement joins TRBV2 to TRBJ1-5; D may be TRBD1 (6 bases). The CDR3 is 14 amino acids. V gave up 7 bases and J gave up 2 bases, with 12 bases separating them. Germline V gene sequence: CDR1 SNHLY, CDR2 FYNNEI. The CDR3 coding sequence is TGTGCCAGCACCCCGGGACACGGCAATCAGCCCCAGCATTTT. Translating gives CASTPGHGNQPQHF. The full variable domain, its missing parts supplied by reference TRBV2 and TRBJ1-5, is EPEVTQTPSHQVTQMGQEVILRCVPISNHLYFYWYRQILGQKVEFLVSFYNNEISEKSEIFDDQFSVERPDGSNFTLKIRSTKLEDSAMYFCASTPGHGNQPQHFGDGTRLSIL.

The chain recombines TRBV9 with TRBJ2-3; 16 nucleotides line up with TRBD2. The CDR3 is 16 residues long. Trimming took 6 bases from V and 2 from J; bases not matched to a gene: 3. The germline gives CDR1 SGDLS, CDR2 YYNGEE. CDR3 bases: TGTGCCAGCACCGGGACTAGCGGGGGGGACACAGATACGCAGTATTTT. This codes for CASTGTSGGDTDTQYF.

The chain employs TRBV28 and TRBJ1-2; 9 positions agree with TRBD1. CDR1 is MDHEN, CDR2 SYDVKM, per germline. The CDR3 extends over 14 amino acids. V lost 6 bases to trimming and J lost 5 bases; unmatched junction nucleotides: 7. CDR3 sequence (DNA): TGTGCCAGCAGGCGGGGACAGGGTGATTATGGCTACACCTTC. Its translation: CASRRGQGDYGYTF.

The chain employs TRBV18 and TRBJ2-5; TRBD1 might be the D (5 bases). V shed 6 bases and J shed 1 base, with 9 bases lying between them. The germline V gene has CDR1 KGHSH and CDR2 LQKENI. The CDR3 loop spans 13 amino acids. CDR3 sequence: CASSWGPQETQYF. DNA of the CDR3: TGTGCCAGCTCGTGGGGCCCCCAAGAGACCCAGTACTTC.

J is TRBJ2-7 and V is TRBV5-4; D is undetermined. The germline V gene has CDR1 SGHNT and CDR2 YYREEE (reference sequence). The CDR3 loop spans 13 amino acids. V was pared by 3 bases and J by 0 bases, with 7 bases between. CDR3 in DNA: TGTGCCAGCAGCTATCCTAGCTCCTACGAGCAGTACTTC. Its translation: CASSYPSSYEQYF.

As to this clone: Other DNA variants within this sample encode the same CDR3. The chain joins TRBV19 to TRBJ1-1; 7 bases map to TRBD1. V trimming: 5 bases; J trimming: 3 bases; junction bases outside the gene matches: 3. The CDR3 has 13 residues. Germline V gene lookup returns CDR1 LNHDA and CDR2 SQIVND (reference sequence). The CDR3 sequence: CASSVDRDTEAFF. DNA of the CDR3: TGTGCCAGTAGTGTTGACAGGGACACTGAAGCTTTCTTT.